This T cell receptor beta chain was sequenced for a study of beta chain features in type 1 diabetes. Study-wide context: The samples had around 100 million sorted cells examined in all.

The entirety of the isolated RNA underwent reverse transcription, so expressed TCRB transcripts were sequenced. Only in-frame clones appear in the TCRdb table, and some are missing; sequencing was by immunoSEQ multiplex PCR. This sample has just over 150,000 clones, with over 8.5% found just once. This CDR3 contains 19 residues. After removal of 1 base from V and 2 bases from J, the junction contained 10 bases not matched to a gene. The germline V gene has CDR1 SGHRS and CDR2 YFSETQ. The genes are TRBV5-1 and TRBJ2-6; TRBD2 matches 9 bases. The receptor was derived from a man younger than 35 in good health. Sequencing was performed on central memory CD4+ T cells from blood. The CDR3: CASSLRVGAGGAGANVLTF. The CDR3 nucleotides are TGCGCCAGCAGCTTGAGGGTCGGTGCGGGAGGGGCTGGGGCCAACGTCCTGACTTTC.